This TCR beta chain was captured in a study of OX40 agonist ivuxolimab in advanced cancers. A note on the overall study: Ivuxolimab was a fully human IgG2 agonistic monoclonal antibody targeting the costimulatory receptor OX40 (CD134). Intravenous ivuxolimab was administered to patients every 2 weeks at six dose levels: 0.01, 0.1, 0.3, 1.5, 3 and 10 mg/kg. Of the roughly 52 patients in dose escalation, about 20 had hepatocellular carcinoma, about 15 had melanoma, 9 had renal cell carcinoma and 9 had head and neck cancer. A male proportion of about 79% and a mean age of about 60 years, ranging from 23 to 79, were recorded for the dose-escalation cohort. Prior anti-PD-1, anti-PD-L1 or anti-CTLA-4 therapy was permitted, and 35% to 40% of dose-escalation patients had received checkpoint inhibitors. Partial responses occurred in three dose-escalation patients, of whom one had hepatocellular carcinoma and two had cutaneous melanoma. Peripheral TCRbeta sequencing aimed to test whether ivuxolimab altered TCR sequence diversity and caused clonal T-cell expansion. The monotherapy dose-escalation portion (N ≈ 55 patients) of the phase I ivuxolimab trial is reported in the paper. Study-level results and caveats: In the 0.1-3.0 mg/kg groups, partial responders had among the lowest normalized peripheral clonal expansion, particularly in CD8+ T cells. Clonal expansion of both CD4+ and CD8+ blood T cells was observed from baseline to week 6 at doses 0.1 to 3.0 mg/kg. On average, CD8+ T cells showed more expanded clones than CD4+ T cells after ivuxolimab. Antigen specificity was not determined for the clonally expanded peripheral T cells. Low levels of normalized T-cell clonal expansion were also shown by some nonresponding patients.

Patients with a history of autoimmune disease or receiving systemic immunosuppression were excluded from the trial. Peripheral blood for TCR sequencing was collected from all dose cohorts at baseline, on cycle 4 day 1, and on cycle 7 day 1. The samples were drawn from a first-in-human, open-label, multicenter phase I dose-escalation trial of ivuxolimab. Adults with locally advanced or metastatic head and neck squamous cell, hepatocellular, melanoma or renal cell carcinoma were enrolled in the trial. Before TCR sequencing, CD4+ and CD8+ T cells were separately sorted from peripheral blood. Genomic DNA was isolated from the sorted cells so that the TCRbeta CDR3 region could be sequenced. The immunoSEQ Assay was used for sequencing of TCRbeta CDR3 regions. In TCRdb, the immuneACCESS table is reduced to in-frame sequences with V and J assigned. These tables do not hold every clone; where another copy was compared, an unresolved V gene accounts for under half, and the others remain unexplained. Across this sample there are more than 60,000 clones, with around 94% seen only once. 15% to 18% of the sample lies in the top ten.

CDR1 and CDR2, looked up from the germline V gene, are SGHVS and FNYEAQ. From the cysteine up to the phenylalanine, the CDR3 has a length of 15 residues. Of all the DNA, just the CDR3 is kept, 45 bases in frame from base 1. Trimmed from V: 4 bases; trimmed from J: 3 bases; junction bases lacking a gene match: 5. On this clone: The specificity of this receptor is unknown. No much larger clonotype is one base removed from it; base qualities were not supplied.

Rearrangement joined TRBV7-6 to TRBJ1-3, with TRBD1 matching 8 junction bases. The TCR comes from an adult with an advanced solid tumor such as melanoma, head and neck, liver or kidney cancer. Source: CD4+ or CD8+ T cells sorted from blood, taken in a trial of the OX40 agonist ivuxolimab. The CDR3 is CASSSTDRVGNTIYF. The bases are TGTGCCAGCAGCTCCACGGACAGGGTTGGAAACACCATATATTTT.